The 27 T cell receptor beta chains below all came from one sample that was sequenced in a study of CD8+ T cells in alopecia areata. RNA extraction was followed by reverse transcription into cDNA, which acted as the sequencing template. TCRdb keeps only in-frame clones here, not all; method: immunoSEQ multiplex PCR. The top ten hold 20% to 25% of the sample, which has 90,000 to 120,000 clones, approximately 59% seen once. The sequenced sample was CD8+ T cells sorted from blood. These receptors were taken from a human donor in good health.

The sample holds a few counts of this clone. V is TRBV30 and J is TRBJ2-1; 9 bases line up with TRBD2. CDR3 length: 14 amino acids. CDR1 and CDR2 from the germline V gene are GTSNPN and SVGIG (reference sequence). The V gene end was trimmed by 2 bases and the J gene end by 8 bases; junction bases not matched to a gene: 7. CDR3 in DNA: TGTGCCTGGAGTATAACTAGCGGGTTGGATGAGCAGTTCTTC. Its translation is CAWSITSGLDEQFF.

The chain is built from TRBV23-1 and TRBJ1-2; TRBD1 agrees at 7 bases. TRBV23-1 is sorted into the ORF group, with uncertain function. J was trimmed by 1 base and V by 6 bases; bases with no gene match: 11. This CDR3 has 16 amino acids. CDR3 sequence: CASSPSGTVNNYGYTF. The CDR3 DNA sequence: TGCGCCAGCAGCCCTTCGGGGACAGTGAATAACTATGGCTACACCTTC.

The genes are TRBV19 and TRBJ2-7; D is undetermined. The germline V gene has CDR1 LNHDA and CDR2 SQIVND (reference sequence). CDR3 size: 16 residues. V was pared by 0 bases and J by 3 bases, with 15 bases between. The CDR3 loop reads CASSIEGGSSYYEQYF. For the CDR3, the DNA is TGTGCCAGTAGTATAGAAGGCGGCAGTTCCTACTACGAGCAGTACTTC.

The CDR3 bases are TGTGCCATCATCCCGAACAGGGGCCGGCCCCCCAATGAGCAGTTCTTC. This sequence encodes CAIIPNRGRPPNEQFF. The chain uses TRBV10-3 and TRBJ2-1, with 7 bases lining up with TRBD1. The CDR3 loop spans 16 amino acids. The V and J ends lost 7 bases and 6 bases, in that order; junction bases with no gene match: 15. Germline CDR1 ENHRY, CDR2 SYGVKD.

This clone was detected only a few times. The chain employs TRBV4-3 and TRBJ2-2; maybe TRBD1 (6 bases). Trimming removed 0 bases at V and 0 bases at J, with 14 bases between. Germline V lookup: CDR1 LGHNA, CDR2 YSLEER. CDR3 size: 18 residues. As DNA, the CDR3 is TGCGCCAGCAGCCAAGATCAAGGGGGTACCACGAACACCGGGGAGCTGTTTTTT. Translation: CASSQDQGGTTNTGELFF.

This clone was counted a few times. The chain couples TRBV2 to TRBJ1-1, with D uncertain. Trimming stripped 5 bases from V and 1 base from J, with 8 bases between. Germline V gives CDR1 SNHLY, CDR2 FYNNEI. The CDR3 extends over 13 amino acids. CDR3 sequence reads: CASSLAGNTEAFF. CDR3 bases: TGTGCCAGCAGTCTCGCCGGGAACACTGAAGCTTTCTTT.

The rearrangement links TRBV15 to TRBJ2-7, with D unclear. Trimming removed 0 bases at V and 2 bases at J, with 11 bases between. CDR1 and CDR2 (germline): LNHNV, YYDKDF (reference sequence). The CDR3 is made up of 15 amino acids. CDR3 region: CATSRDKGRAYEQYF. The CDR3 nucleotides are TGTGCCACCAGCAGAGATAAGGGCAGAGCCTACGAGCAGTACTTC.

The gene calls are TRBV6-5 and TRBJ1-3, with a weak D call TRBD1 (5 bases). In germline, CDR1 is MNHEY, CDR2 SVGAGI. Trimming took off 2 bases at V and 6 bases at J, with 11 bases between the two ends. The CDR3 totals 14 residues. The CDR3 spells CASSYLSGENTIYF. The CDR3 bases are TGTGCCAGCAGTTACCTGTCGGGGGAAAACACCATATATTTT.

The chain couples TRBV4-3 to TRBJ2-3; D gene ambiguous. Looked up from germline, CDR1 is LGHNA and CDR2 is YSLEER. The CDR3 sequence is 13 residues long. V was cut by 6 bases and J by 6 bases, with 13 bases left in between. The CDR3 loop is CASRGKTPDTQYF. CDR3 in DNA: TGCGCCAGCAGGGGAAAAACCCCCGATACGCAGTATTTT.

This clone was seen a few times. This chain links TRBV6-5 with TRBJ2-1; D is unresolved. The germline CDR1 and CDR2 sequences are MNHEY and SVGAGI. The CDR3 is 14 amino acids. Trimming cost V 0 bases and J 4 bases, with 7 bases left between them. Written as DNA, the CDR3 is TGTGCCAGCAGTTACTCCTCCGAATACAATGAGCAGTTCTTC. Protein: CASSYSSEYNEQFF.

The CDR3 loop is CATSRVPTQGNVDQPQHF. CDR3 nucleotide sequence: TGTGCCACCAGCAGAGTGCCAACCCAGGGGAATGTGGATCAGCCCCAGCATTTT. V and J are TRBV15 and TRBJ1-5; D is perhaps TRBD1 (6 bases). The V gene lost 1 base and the J gene lost 5 bases, with 21 bases spanning the gap. Germline V lookup: CDR1 LNHNV, CDR2 YYDKDF (reference sequence). The CDR3 contains 18 residues.

This clone has only a few counts. The DNA for the CDR3 is TGTGCCAGCAGCCGGAGGGACAGGGCGGGGGGTCAACCCCAGCATTTT. Its translation is CASSRRDRAGGQPQHF. The V call is TRBV5-4, the J call TRBJ1-5, with TRBD1 matching over 9 bases. CDR3 length: 16 amino acids. V shed 4 bases and J 10 bases; nucleotides not matched to a gene: 15. CDR1 is SGHNT, CDR2 YYREEE, per germline (reference sequence).

The rearrangement uses TRBV7-9 and TRBJ2-3; tentatively, D is TRBD1 (8 bases). The CDR3 is 16 residues long. Germline-derived CDR1 and CDR2 are SEHNR and FQNEAQ (reference sequence). The ends were cut back, 4 bases at V and 4 bases at J, with 18 bases in the middle. The CDR3 is CASSWTGTTSPDTQYF. DNA for the CDR3: TGTGCCAGCAGCTGGACAGGGACGACTAGCCCAGATACGCAGTATTTT.

The rearrangement joins TRBV4-2 to TRBJ2-5; 8 bases align to TRBD2. J lost 3 bases, V lost 4 bases, and 1 base had no gene match. Germline V gene data show CDR1 as LGHNA and CDR2 as YNFKEQ. The CDR3 loop spans 13 amino acids. The CDR3 DNA sequence: TGTGCCAGCAGCCTGCGGGGGGAAGAGACCCAGTACTTC. As protein: CASSLRGEETQYF.

The chain is built from TRBV6-1 and TRBJ2-2, with D maybe TRBD2 (6 bases). Germline V gene sequence: CDR1 MNHNS, CDR2 SASEGT. The CDR3 length is 13 residues. Between the trimmed V and J ends, which lost 8 bases and 6 bases, there was a span of 13 bases. CDR3 sequence reads: CASVGREAGELFF. DNA of the CDR3: TGTGCCAGCGTAGGCAGGGAGGCCGGGGAGCTGTTTTTT.

This chain connects TRBV29-1 to TRBJ2-7; D may be TRBD1 (5 bases). V was trimmed by 6 bases and J by 4 bases, leaving 13 bases between them. Germline lookup yields CDR1 SQVTM and CDR2 ANQGSEA. The CDR3 contains 12 residues. The CDR3 sequence: CSVLGVRYEQYF. CDR3 nucleotides: TGCAGCGTCTTAGGGGTGAGGTACGAGCAGTACTTC.

The rearrangement joins TRBV7-8 to TRBJ1-1; 7 bases are a match to TRBD1. Germline V gene lookup returns CDR1 SGHVS and CDR2 FQNEAQ. V dropped 5 bases and J dropped 0; count of bases not matched to a gene: 3. The CDR3 has 14 residues. The CDR3 region has the DNA TGTGCCAGCAGCACGGGACAGTTGAACACTGAAGCTTTCTTT. Translating it yields CASSTGQLNTEAFF.

This clone was observed a few times. CDR3 DNA: TGCGCCAGCAGCCAAGGAGGATGGACTGAGCAGTTCTTC. Translation: CASSQGGWTEQFF. The J gene is TRBJ2-1, the V gene TRBV4-3; no reliable D call. Germline lookup yields CDR1 LGHNA and CDR2 YSLEER. There are 13 residues in the CDR3. V shed 1 base and J shed 9 bases, with 10 bases lying between them.

The CDR3 coding sequence is TGCGCCAGCAGCCCGGCAGCGGGGGAACGCGAGACCCAGTACTTC. Its translation: CASSPAAGERETQYF. The V and J genes are TRBV23-1 and TRBJ2-5; 8 bases map to TRBD2. TRBV23-1 is labeled an ORF, and its function is uncertain. J lost 5 bases, V lost 6 bases, and 11 bases had no gene match. The CDR3 totals 15 residues.

The chain links TRBV11-2 to TRBJ2-5; D perhaps matches TRBD1 (6 bases). This CDR3 has 15 amino acids. V was trimmed by 5 bases and J by 5 bases, leaving 18 bases between them. Germline CDR1 is SGHAT and CDR2 is FQNNGV. In DNA form, the CDR3 reads TGTGCCAGCAGCGTAACAGGGAGTTTCGCGGAGACCCAGTACTTC. Translation gives CASSVTGSFAETQYF. Drawing the rest from reference TRBV11-2 and TRBJ2-5, the complete variable domain is EAGVAQSPRYKIIEKRQSVAFWCNPISGHATLYWYQQILGQGPKLLIQFQNNGVVDDSQLPKDRFSAERLKGVDSTLKIQPAKLEDSAVYLCASSVTGSFAETQYFGPGTRLLVL.

This chain connects TRBV4-3 to TRBJ2-5; D might be TRBD2 (6 bases). The CDR3 length is 19 residues. V gave up 5 bases and J gave up 1 base, with 26 bases separating them. The germline CDR1 and CDR2 sequences are LGHNA and YSLEER. CDR3 loop: CASSNKWDWRVGFQETQYF. The CDR3 nucleotides are TGCGCCAGCAGCAACAAGTGGGACTGGAGGGTCGGGTTCCAAGAGACCCAGTACTTC.

V is TRBV13 and J is TRBJ1-1, with D possibly TRBD1 on 5 matching bases. V was clipped by 6 bases and J by 6 bases, with 14 bases between them. Germline V lookup: CDR1 PRHDT, CDR2 FYEKMQ (reference sequence). The CDR3 spans 13 residues. The CDR3 coding sequence is TGTGCCAGCAGTCCGGGACCGGGCGCTGAAGCTTTCTTT. This encodes CASSPGPGAEAFF.

As DNA, the CDR3 is TGTGCCAGCAGTGAGCCAGGGGGCTTGAGACAGCCCCAGCATTTT. Its translation is CASSEPGGLRQPQHF. The V gene is TRBV6-4, the J gene TRBJ1-5, with 8 bases identical to TRBD1. Germline values: CDR1 MRHNA, CDR2 SNTAGT. CDR3 length: 15 amino acids. Unmatched junction bases numbered 8, after V lost 3 bases and J lost 7 bases.

The chain couples TRBV12-5 to TRBJ2-3; D perhaps matches TRBD2 (5 bases). This CDR3 has 15 amino acids. With 4 bases removed from V and 4 bases from J, the gap between germline ends came to 15 bases. The germline CDR1 and CDR2 sequences are LGHNT and FRNRAP. The CDR3 DNA reads TGTGCTAGTGGTTCACCCCGGGATTGGGCAGATACGCAGTATTTT. Its protein product is CASGSPRDWADTQYF.

This clone came up a few times. This chain links TRBV9 with TRBJ2-2; the D is unclear. V lost 0 bases, J lost 5 bases, and 5 bases lay in between. The CDR3 extends over 13 amino acids. Germline lookup yields CDR1 SGDLS and CDR2 YYNGEE. CDR3 loop: CASSVGPTGELFF. The CDR3 DNA reads TGTGCCAGCAGCGTAGGCCCGACCGGGGAGCTGTTTTTT. The complete variable domain, with remaining parts taken from reference TRBV9 and TRBJ2-2, reads DSGVTQTPKHLITATGQRVTLRCSPRSGDLSVYWYQQSLDQGLQFLIQYYNGEERAKGNILERFSAQQFPDLHSELNLSSLELGDSALYFCASSVGPTGELFFGEGSRLTVL.

This chain joins TRBV30 and TRBJ2-6; D is ambiguous. Germline V gene data show CDR1 as GTSNPN and CDR2 as SVGIG (reference sequence). The CDR3 contains 15 residues. V shed 5 bases and J shed 1 base, with 12 bases lying between them. Here the CDR3 DNA reads TGTGCCTGGTACCACCCCCAGTCTGGGGCCAACGTCCTGACTTTC. The encoded protein is CAWYHPQSGANVLTF. Using reference TRBV30 and TRBJ2-6 for the parts outside the CDR3, the full variable domain is SQTIHQWPATLVQPVGSPLSLECTVEGTSNPNLYWYRQAAGRGLQLLFYSVGIGQISSEVPQNLSASRPQDRQFILSSKKLLLSDSGFYLCAWYHPQSGANVLTFGAGSRLTVL.

J is TRBJ1-2 and V is TRBV27, with 7 bases fitting TRBD1. This CDR3 is 14 amino acids long. Germline lookup yields CDR1 MNHEY and CDR2 SMNVEV (reference sequence). V trimming: 6 bases; J trimming: 3 bases; junction bases outside the gene matches: 7. The CDR3 DNA is TGTGCCAGCAGCCGGGACAGATTCGACTATGGCTACACCTTC. It yields the protein CASSRDRFDYGYTF.